The 2 T cell receptor beta chains given below trace back to one sample, sequenced in a study of cytomegalovirus exposure and HLA in healthy donors. The repertoire was sequenced with immunoSEQ multiplex PCR; TCRdb's copy has only in-frame clones and lacks some. The table lists some 320,000 clones, about nine tenths of them singletons. Sequences were obtained from PBMCs. All receptors come from a woman in her twenties or thirties in good health and CMV-seropositive.

In its sample, this clone was seen a few times. The genes are TRBV10-1 and TRBJ2-2, with D hard to call. The germline V gene has CDR1 WNHNN and CDR2 SYGVQD (reference sequence). Trimming cost V 6 bases and J 8 bases, with 7 bases left between them. This CDR3 has 11 residues. For the CDR3, the DNA is TGCGCCAGCAGAGGGAAAGGGGAGCTGTTTTTT. This codes for CASRGKGELFF.

CDR3 nucleotides: TGTGCCAGCAGTTCCGGGACTAGCGGGAGTGATACGCAGTATTTT. It codes for CASSSGTSGSDTQYF. The chain combines TRBV6-5 with TRBJ2-3; 14 bases line up with TRBD2. Trimming removed 4 bases from V and 6 bases from J; junction bases left unmatched: 3. This CDR3 comprises 15 residues. Germline lookup yields CDR1 MNHEY and CDR2 SVGAGI.